This passage covers 20 T cell receptor beta chains from one sample sequenced in a study of Ad26.COV2.S vaccination and SARS-CoV-2 variants. Assay used: immunoSEQ multiplex PCR; TCRdb lists only in-frame clones, some missing. The data show about 370,000 clones, with less than 90% seen just once and roughly 3.5% held by the top ten. The treatment here: 15 to 20 received Ad26.COV2.S at low or high dose, single or two shots; about 5 received placebo; per-sample allocation not given. Material that was analyzed had been drawn on day 63 after the first vaccine or placebo injection. Sequenced material: peripheral blood, taken in a trial of Ad26.COV2.S vaccine versus placebo. The receptors stem from a person aged 18 to 59 who received the Ad26.COV2.S COVID-19 vaccine or a placebo.

The J gene is TRBJ1-2, the V gene TRBV30; the match to TRBD1 covers 9 bases. V lost 3 bases, J lost 7 bases, and 6 bases stayed unmatched. The CDR3 length is 13 residues. Germline-derived CDR1 and CDR2 are GTSNPN and SVGIG (reference sequence). CDR3 region: CAWRGQGLVGYTF. The CDR3 DNA reads as TGTGCCTGGAGGGGACAGGGTCTTGTTGGCTACACCTTC.

The genes are TRBV5-1 and TRBJ1-1; 8 nucleotides align to TRBD1. V was clipped by 6 bases and J by 5 bases; unmatched bases: 9. Germline CDR1 SGHRS, CDR2 YFSETQ. CDR3 length: 14 residues. CDR3 nucleotide sequence: TGCGCCAGCATCCCTGGACAGGGAGGAACTGAAGCTTTCTTT. Translating it yields CASIPGQGGTEAFF.

This clone was picked up a small number of times. The chain is built from TRBV10-3 and TRBJ2-3; possibly TRBD2 for D (6 bases). Germline V gene sequence: CDR1 ENHRY, CDR2 SYGVKD. V lost 7 bases to trimming and J lost 0 bases, with 11 bases between them. The CDR3 is 14 amino acids. The CDR3 DNA reads as TGTGCCATCACGCGGGGATCTAGCACAGATACGCAGTATTTT. It translates to CAITRGSSTDTQYF.

This chain connects TRBV3-1 (or the pseudogene TRBV3-2) to TRBJ1-2, with D unclear. V lost 1 base to trimming and J lost 8 bases, with 8 bases between them. This CDR3 has 12 amino acids. Germline CDR1 LGHDT, CDR2 YNNKEL (reference sequence). DNA for the CDR3: TGTGCCAGCAGCCAAGCGGACCGAGGCTACACCTTC. Amino acid sequence: CASSQADRGYTF.

This clone was seen only once. The rearrangement uses TRBV12-3 or TRBV12-4 and TRBJ2-4; the match to TRBD2 covers 7 bases. Trimming took 0 bases from V and 13 from J; bases not matched to a gene: 6. This CDR3 spans 13 amino acids. The CDR3, as DNA: TGTGCCAGCAGTTTAGCCACACTAGCGCCGCAGTACTTC. It codes for CASSLATLAPQYF.

The chain has TRBV7-9 and TRBJ1-2, with TRBD1 identical over 7 bases. Germline values: CDR1 SEHNR, CDR2 FQNEAQ (reference sequence). The CDR3 loop spans 16 amino acids. Trimming cost V 5 bases and J 3 bases; bases outside gene matches: 12. The CDR3 loop is CASSPQDRAPDYGYTF. CDR3 bases: TGTGCCAGCAGCCCCCAAGACAGGGCCCCTGACTATGGCTACACCTTC.

The CDR3 region has the DNA TGTGCCAGCAGCCAAGATTATAGGGGAAACACTGAAGCTTTCTTT. Amino acids: CASSQDYRGNTEAFF. J is TRBJ1-1 and V is TRBV4-2, with D tentatively TRBD1 (5 bases). From germline, CDR1 is LGHNA and CDR2 YNFKEQ. The CDR3 has 15 residues. Trimming stripped 0 bases from V and 2 bases from J, with 10 bases between.

About this clone: This sample also contains other DNA sequences that code for the same CDR3. The rearrangement links TRBV6-5 to TRBJ1-1; D is unresolved. The CDR3 spans 13 residues. Germline loops: CDR1 MNHEY, CDR2 SVGAGI. Trimming stripped 0 bases from V and 3 bases from J, with 5 bases between. CDR3 amino acids: CASSYSRDTEAFF. In DNA, the CDR3 is TGTGCCAGCAGTTACTCGAGGGACACTGAAGCTTTCTTT.

The rearrangement links TRBV3-1 (or the pseudogene TRBV3-2) to TRBJ1-2; D remains ambiguous. The CDR3 is 12 residues long. Trimming cost V 2 bases and J 8 bases, with 9 bases left between them. Per germline, CDR1 LGHDT and CDR2 YNNKEL (reference sequence). The CDR3 bases are TGTGCCAGCAGCCAAAGTCTGCAAGGCTACACCTTC. This encodes CASSQSLQGYTF.

This clone was seen only once. The CDR3 here is CASSLGGGDEQFF. CDR3 in DNA: TGTGCCAGCAGCCTAGGGGGGGGTGATGAGCAGTTCTTC. The gene calls are TRBV11-3 and TRBJ2-1; TRBD2 might be the D (7 bases). V was clipped by 5 bases and J by 8 bases, with 13 bases between them. The V gene's germline CDR1 is SGHNT and CDR2 YENEEA. The CDR3 totals 13 residues.

This rearrangement joins TRBV6-4 to TRBJ1-1; TRBD1 agrees at 7 bases. The ends lost 3 bases at V and 0 bases at J; junction bases unmatched: 4. This CDR3 region has 15 residues. Per germline, CDR1 MRHNA and CDR2 SNTAGT. The CDR3 DNA reads TGTGCCAGCAGTGAAGGGACAGAGTTGAACACTGAAGCTTTCTTT. It encodes CASSEGTELNTEAFF.

This chain uses TRBV11-2 with TRBJ2-7; D remains ambiguous. V lost 1 base, J lost 0 bases, and 13 bases lay in between. Germline lookup yields CDR1 SGHAT and CDR2 FQNNGV. The CDR3 spans 16 residues. For the CDR3, the DNA is TGTGCCAGCAGCTTAGTTGGGTTAACGAGCTCCTACGAGCAGTACTTC. Its translation is CASSLVGLTSSYEQYF.

The V call is TRBV10-3, the J call TRBJ1-5; possible D gene TRBD1, 5 bases. CDR1 and CDR2 (germline): ENHRY, SYGVKD. Trimming took off 2 bases at V and 7 bases at J, with 9 bases between the two ends. The CDR3 is 13 amino acids. The CDR3 sequence is CAISEGGGQPQHF. CDR3 bases: TGTGCCATCAGTGAGGGGGGTGGGCAGCCCCAGCATTTT.

The table lists this clone with a count of one. The chain links TRBV6-6 to TRBJ1-1; D call uncertain. The CDR3 spans 16 residues. V was shortened by 7 bases and J by 0 bases, with 18 bases between the two germline ends. Germline V gene data show CDR1 as MNHNY and CDR2 as SVGAGI (reference sequence). This chain's CDR3 is CASIGGEGELNTEAFF. CDR3 DNA: TGTGCCAGCATTGGCGGGGAGGGTGAATTGAACACTGAAGCTTTCTTT.

The J gene is TRBJ2-1, the V gene TRBV3-1 (or the pseudogene TRBV3-2), with D maybe TRBD2 (7 bases). This CDR3 region has 15 residues. Germline V lookup: CDR1 LGHDT, CDR2 YNNKEL (reference sequence). V lost 4 bases and J lost 7, with 17 bases in between. CDR3 residues: CASSLLAGAPNEQFF. The CDR3 DNA follows: TGTGCCAGCAGCCTATTGGCGGGGGCACCAAATGAGCAGTTCTTC.

The V and J genes are TRBV6-1 and TRBJ1-2; TRBD1 matches 11 bases. This CDR3 has 14 amino acids. CDR1 is MNHNS, CDR2 SASEGT, per germline. V lost 0 bases and J lost 6; bases outside the gene matches: 0. For the CDR3, the DNA is TGTGCCAGCAGTGAAGCGGGACAGGGGGATGGCTACACCTTC. Its protein is CASSEAGQGDGYTF.

This clone was observed a handful of times. The rearrangement joins TRBV7-9 to TRBJ1-6; 10 nucleotides match TRBD1. This CDR3 has 18 residues. V gave up 5 bases and J gave up 4 bases; unmatched junction bases: 11. The germline CDR1 and CDR2 sequences are SEHNR and FQNEAQ (reference sequence). CDR3 region: CASSASIWTGGYNSPLHF. CDR3 nucleotide sequence: TGTGCCAGCAGCGCTAGTATTTGGACAGGGGGATATAATTCACCCCTCCACTTT.

This clone was seen a handful of times. The chain is built from TRBV6-5 and TRBJ1-6; 10 nucleotides line up with TRBD1. Trimming cost V 8 bases and J 9 bases; bases outside gene matches: 7. This CDR3 region has 14 residues. Germline loops: CDR1 MNHEY, CDR2 SVGAGI. For the CDR3, the DNA is TGTGCCAGCCTATTTGGACAGGGGGGTTCACCCCTCCACTTT. Translated, it gives CASLFGQGGSPLHF.

The chain uses TRBV9 and TRBJ2-1; 8 bases are a match to TRBD2. In germline, CDR1 is SGDLS, CDR2 YYNGEE. The junction had 7 bases not matched to a gene; V was cut back by 3 bases and J by 2 bases. CDR3 length: 16 amino acids. This CDR3 is CASSAFSGDTYNEQFF. The CDR3 nucleotides read TGTGCCAGCAGCGCGTTTAGCGGGGACACCTACAATGAGCAGTTCTTC. The variable domain in full, with the rest retrieved from reference TRBV9 and TRBJ2-1, is DSGVTQTPKHLITATGQRVTLRCSPRSGDLSVYWYQQSLDQGLQFLIQYYNGEERAKGNILERFSAQQFPDLHSELNLSSLELGDSALYFCASSAFSGDTYNEQFFGPGTRLTVL.

The J gene is TRBJ1-1, the V gene TRBV29-1; 7 nucleotides align to TRBD1. V lost 6 bases and J lost 0; bases outside the gene matches: 4. The CDR3 is made up of 13 amino acids. CDR1 is SQVTM, CDR2 ANQGSEA, per germline. CDR3 protein: CSVTGTVNTEAFF. The DNA of the CDR3 is TGCAGCGTAACCGGGACAGTGAACACTGAAGCTTTCTTT.